Below, 32 T cell receptor beta chains from the same sample are listed, as sequenced in a study of naive and memory T cell subsets. The treatment denotes: skin biopsy from PPD injection site in Mantoux-positive individual. An oligonucleotide containing a UMI was ligated to the 3' end of TCR cDNA. Ligated cDNA underwent four rounds of PCR with nested alpha and beta constant region primers and SP2. A single record per CDR3 protein comes from TCRdb applying MiXCR to the UMI-ligation and nested PCR reads. The sample lists around 30,000 distinct CDR3 sequences; about 7.4% were seen once. The sequenced sample was skin, obtained from a tuberculin skin test site. The receptors were gathered from an adult in good health.

This chain connects TRBV7-2 to TRBJ2-1; a possible D gene is TRBD2 (6 bases). Germline CDR1 SGHTA, CDR2 FQGNSA. V lost 4 bases to trimming and J lost 10 bases, with 17 bases between them. CDR3 length: 14 residues. The CDR3 is CASSWDLGLNEQFF. DNA of the CDR3: TGTGCCAGCAGCTGGGACTTAGGTCTTAACGAGCAGTTCTTC.

The chain recombines TRBV3-1 with TRBJ1-1; no firm D call. V dropped 0 bases and J dropped 7 bases, with 9 bases sitting between them. This CDR3 comprises 13 residues. Germline assignment: CDR1 LGHDT and CDR2 YNNKEL (reference sequence). The CDR3 loop is CASSQDLIGEAFF. Here the CDR3 DNA reads TGTGCCAGCAGCCAAGATCTAATTGGTGAAGCTTTCTTT. Filled out from reference TRBV3-1 and TRBJ1-1, the complete variable domain reads DTAVSQTPKYLVTQMGNDKSIKCEQNLGHDTMYWYKQDSKKFLKIMFSYNNKELIINETVPNRFSPKSPDKAHLNLHINSLELGDSAVYFCASSQDLIGEAFFGQGTRLTVV.

This clonotype was picked up many times. This chain joins TRBV14 and TRBJ1-1; possible D gene TRBD1, 5 bases. V was trimmed by 0 bases and J by 4 bases, leaving 21 bases between them. The CDR3 has 18 residues. The germline V gene has CDR1 SGHDN and CDR2 FVKESK. The CDR3 here is CASSQDPGRGGWSTEAFF. The CDR3 DNA is TGTGCCAGCAGCCAAGATCCGGGTAGGGGTGGATGGTCCACTGAAGCTTTCTTT.

This clonotype was seen ten or more times. The CDR3 sequence is CASSLKGVGRETQYF. The CDR3, as DNA: TGTGCCAGCAGCTTAAAAGGGGTCGGCAGAGAGACCCAGTACTTC. The chain uses TRBV5-6 and TRBJ2-5, with D maybe TRBD1 (5 bases). This CDR3 is built from 15 residues. V dropped 2 bases and J dropped 4 bases, with 15 bases sitting between them. In germline, CDR1 is SGHDT, CDR2 YYEEEE.

By sample share, this clonotype is medium-sized. The chain has TRBV20-1 and TRBJ2-7, with 10 bases matching TRBD2. Trimming took 3 bases from V and 5 from J; bases not matched to a gene: 10. CDR1 DFQATT and CDR2 SNEGSKA come from the germline V gene (reference sequence). The CDR3 is made up of 15 amino acids. CDR3 region: CSASGTSGDRDEQYF. The CDR3 nucleotides are TGCAGTGCTAGCGGTACTAGCGGGGATCGTGACGAGCAGTACTTC.

This clonotype was recorded many times. The V and J genes are TRBV28 and TRBJ2-1; 13 bases agree with TRBD2. The V gene's germline CDR1 is MDHEN and CDR2 SYDVKM. The CDR3 sequence is 15 residues long. V dropped 2 bases and J dropped 8; count of bases not matched to a gene: 3. CDR3 sequence (DNA): TGTGCCAGCAGTTTAGGGACTAGCGGGGTGGATGAGCAGTTCTTC. Amino acid sequence: CASSLGTSGVDEQFF.

This clonotype was counted at least ten times. This chain links TRBV11-2 with TRBJ1-1; no firm D call. V was clipped by 5 bases and J by 7 bases, with 11 bases between them. CDR3 length: 12 residues. Germline values: CDR1 SGHAT, CDR2 FQNNGV. In DNA form, the CDR3 reads TGTGCCAGCAGCCACATCTTGATTGAAGCTTTCTTT. Translated: CASSHILIEAFF.

This chain links TRBV19 with TRBJ1-5; 7 positions match TRBD1. The V gene end was trimmed by 3 bases and the J gene end by 5 bases; junction bases not matched to a gene: 4. The CDR3 consists of 14 residues. Germline CDR1 is LNHDA and CDR2 is SQIVND (reference sequence). CDR3 residues: CASSIGQVYQPQHF. The CDR3 DNA reads as TGTGCCAGTAGTATCGGACAGGTGTATCAGCCCCAGCATTTT.

This clonotype came up a few times. CDR3 amino acids: CASSPDFGFSSPLHF. The CDR3 DNA reads TGTGCCAGCTCACCAGATTTCGGTTTCAGTTCACCCCTCCACTTT. The genes are TRBV18 and TRBJ1-6, with D unresolved. CDR1 KGHSH and CDR2 LQKENI come from the germline V gene. The V end lost 2 bases, the J end lost 9 bases, and 14 bases lay between the germline ends. This CDR3 spans 15 amino acids. The variable domain in full, with the rest retrieved from reference TRBV18 and TRBJ1-6, is NAGVMQNPRHLVRRRGQEARLRCSPMKGHSHVYWYRQLPEEGLKFMVYLQKENIIDESGMPKERFSAEFPKEGPSILRIQQVVRGDSAAYFCASSPDFGFSSPLHFGNGTRLTVT.

Judged by abundance, this clonotype is medium-sized. J is TRBJ2-1 and V is TRBV11-1; perhaps D is TRBD1 or TRBD2 (5 bases each). Germline CDR1 is SGHAT and CDR2 is FQDESV (reference sequence). The CDR3 contains 15 residues. V was trimmed by 5 bases and J by 8 bases, leaving 19 bases between them. The CDR3 region has the DNA TGTGCCAGCAGCAGCCGCCGCCGGGGCGTCGATGAGCAGTTCTTC. This codes for CASSSRRRGVDEQFF. The entire variable domain, with the rest obtained from reference TRBV11-1 and TRBJ2-1, is as follows: EAEVAQSPRYKITEKSQAVAFWCDPISGHATLYWYRQILGQGPELLVQFQDESVVDDSQLPKDRFSAERLKGVDSTLKIQPAELGDSAMYLCASSSRRRGVDEQFFGPGTRLTVL.

The table lists this clonotype with a few counts. V is TRBV19 and J is TRBJ1-2; D is unresolved. The germline gives CDR1 LNHDA, CDR2 SQIVND (reference sequence). V was trimmed by 8 bases and J by 7 bases, leaving 17 bases between them. The CDR3 runs to 13 residues. The DNA for the CDR3 is TGTGCCAGTTCTGCTTGGAGGGCAATTGGCTACACCTTC. Translation gives CASSAWRAIGYTF.

This clonotype has more than one count but fewer than ten. V gene TRBV20-1 combines with J gene TRBJ1-6, with 11 bases aligning to TRBD1. This CDR3 has 17 residues. The germline V gene has CDR1 DFQATT and CDR2 SNEGSKA (reference sequence). With 6 bases clipped from V and 8 bases from J, the junction kept 15 bases outside the gene matches. The CDR3 loop reads CSASAASGQGVDSPLHF. DNA of the CDR3: TGCAGTGCCTCGGCTGCCTCGGGACAGGGGGTTGATTCACCCCTCCACTTT.

This clonotype was picked up many times. The chain combines TRBV18 with TRBJ2-5; 10 nucleotides match TRBD2. The germline V gene encodes CDR1 KGHSH and CDR2 LQKENI. The ends lost 1 base at V and 4 bases at J; junction bases unmatched: 6. The CDR3 contains 16 residues. CDR3: CASSPRLAGELETQYF. CDR3 nucleotide sequence: TGTGCCAGCTCACCACGCCTAGCGGGGGAACTAGAGACCCAGTACTTC.

This clonotype was picked up a small number of times. CDR3: CASSVVGDEAFF. CDR3 nucleotide sequence: TGTGCCAGCAGTGTCGTAGGAGATGAAGCTTTCTTT. The rearrangement links TRBV6-1 to TRBJ1-1, with D uncertain. This CDR3 spans 12 amino acids. Trimming removed 4 bases at V and 7 bases at J, with 10 bases between. Germline V lookup: CDR1 MNHNS, CDR2 SASEGT.

In its sample, this clonotype was seen many times. V and J are TRBV29-1 and TRBJ1-1; D unclear. The CDR3 has 13 residues. The germline CDR1 and CDR2 sequences are SQVTM and ANQGSEA. V lost 2 bases to trimming and J lost 4 bases, with 11 bases between them. The CDR3 sequence: CSVELGDGTEAFF. CDR3 bases: TGCAGCGTTGAATTAGGAGATGGCACTGAAGCTTTCTTT.

This clonotype has a count of ten or more. The gene calls are TRBV29-1 and TRBJ2-5; D unclear. CDR3 length: 12 amino acids. Trimming took 4 bases from V and 0 from J, leaving 6 bases between them. Germline lookup yields CDR1 SQVTM and CDR2 ANQGSEA. As DNA, the CDR3 is TGCAGCGTTGTAGGGAACCAAGAGACCCAGTACTTC. Translating gives CSVVGNQETQYF.

This clonotype was seen a handful of times. V and J are TRBV7-8 and TRBJ1-6, with TRBD1 matching over 8 bases. Germline trimming cut 5 bases from V and 9 bases from J; bases unmatched to any gene: 9. The CDR3 runs 15 residues. Germline CDR1 and CDR2: SGHVS and FQNEAQ. This chain's CDR3 is CASSLLQGASSPLHF. CDR3 coding DNA: TGTGCCAGCAGCCTCCTCCAGGGGGCCAGTTCACCCCTCCACTTT.

This clonotype is judged medium-sized. The chain couples TRBV20-1 to TRBJ2-4, with 8 bases aligning to TRBD1. The J segment lost 3 bases and the V segment lost 0 bases, leaving 7 bases of the junction unmatched. This CDR3 region has 16 residues. Looked up from germline, CDR1 is DFQATT and CDR2 is SNEGSKA (reference sequence). CDR3 DNA: TGCAGTGCTAGAGATCCAGGGGGCTTGGGCAAAAACATTCAGTACTTC. This codes for CSARDPGGLGKNIQYF.

The sample holds many counts of this clonotype. The chain employs TRBV5-1 and TRBJ1-1, with D maybe TRBD1 (6 bases). This CDR3 is built from 17 residues. V lost 5 bases, J lost 6 bases, and 26 bases lay in between. Germline lookup yields CDR1 SGHRS and CDR2 YFSETQ. CDR3 sequence: CASRPEGGELYYAEAFF. CDR3 bases: TGCGCCAGCAGACCGGAGGGGGGCGAACTTTATTACGCTGAAGCTTTCTTT.

In this sample, this clonotype turned up many times. V gene TRBV19 combines with J gene TRBJ1-2; tentatively, D is TRBD1 (5 bases). The ends were cut back, 6 bases at V and 5 bases at J, with 19 bases in the middle. The germline V gene has CDR1 LNHDA and CDR2 SQIVND (reference sequence). This CDR3 region has 15 residues. The CDR3 DNA sequence: TGTGCCAGTAGAAGAAGTTACGACAGTTCGTATGGCTACACCTTC. It is translated as CASRRSYDSSYGYTF.

This clonotype was picked up many times. The chain combines TRBV5-4 with TRBJ2-7; TRBD1 aligns across 7 bases. The CDR3 contains 14 residues. The germline V gene encodes CDR1 SGHNT and CDR2 YYREEE (reference sequence). The V gene end was trimmed by 3 bases and the J gene end by 2 bases; junction bases not matched to a gene: 5. CDR3 nucleotide sequence: TGTGCCAGCAGCTCATCCCAGGGGGCCTACGAGCAGTACTTC. Protein sequence: CASSSSQGAYEQYF. Full variable domain (rest looked up from reference TRBV5-4 and TRBJ2-7): ETGVTQSPTHLIKTRGQQVTLRCSSQSGHNTVSWYQQALGQGPQFIFQYYREEENGRGNFPPRFSGLQFPNYSSELNVNALELDDSALYLCASSSSQGAYEQYFGPGTRLTVT.

This clonotype was seen many times. The chain employs TRBV5-6 and TRBJ2-7, with a possible D match to TRBD2 (6 bases). From germline, CDR1 is SGHDT and CDR2 YYEEEE. The length of the CDR3 is 14 residues. V was pared by 5 bases and J by 2 bases, with 14 bases between. CDR3: CASSLSGRTYEQYF. Here the CDR3 DNA reads TGTGCCAGCAGTCTCTCAGGGAGGACCTACGAGCAGTACTTC. Full variable domain (missing parts from reference TRBV5-6 and TRBJ2-7): DAGVTQSPTHLIKTRGQQVTLRCSPKSGHDTVSWYQQALGQGPQFIFQYYEEEERQRGNFPDRFSGHQFPNYSSELNVNALLLGDSALYLCASSLSGRTYEQYFGPGTRLTVT.

This clonotype was seen ten or more times. V and J are TRBV28 and TRBJ2-1, with 7 bases fitting TRBD1. Germline V lookup: CDR1 MDHEN, CDR2 SYDVKM. The CDR3 totals 16 residues. The J segment lost 0 bases and the V segment lost 5 bases, leaving 7 bases of the junction unmatched. The CDR3 is CASSRGTASSYNEQFF. As DNA, the CDR3 is TGTGCCAGCAGTCGAGGGACAGCGAGCTCCTACAATGAGCAGTTCTTC.

This clonotype was recorded at least ten times. V is TRBV27 and J is TRBJ2-3; no clear D gene. Trimming took off 5 bases at V and 4 bases at J, with 7 bases between the two ends. Germline V gene sequence: CDR1 MNHEY, CDR2 SMNVEV (reference sequence). CDR3 length: 12 residues. The CDR3 nucleotides read TGTGCCAGCAGTGACCAAGCAGATACGCAGTATTTT. Translation: CASSDQADTQYF.

This clonotype showed up many times. The V and J genes are TRBV12-3 or TRBV12-4 and TRBJ1-5, with 8 bases matching TRBD1. The junction had 12 bases not matched to a gene; V was cut back by 2 bases and J by 6 bases. The CDR3 is made up of 17 amino acids. This CDR3 is CASSLRETGGSGQPQHF. CDR3 coding DNA: TGTGCCAGCAGTTTAAGGGAAACAGGGGGATCGGGTCAGCCCCAGCATTTT.

This clonotype was seen more than once but under ten times. This sequence may be a read error, since a much larger clone differs from it by one base. The CDR3 bases are TGTGCCAGCAGCGCGAGGACAGGCCGCTATGGCTACACCTTC. Translating gives CASSARTGRYGYTF. V gene TRBV7-2 combines with J gene TRBJ1-2; 7 bases match TRBD1. V was pared by 5 bases and J by 4 bases, with 7 bases of the junction left unmatched. The CDR3 has 14 amino acids. Per germline, CDR1 SGHTA and CDR2 FQGNSA.

This clonotype was counted a few times. This chain connects TRBV2 to TRBJ1-5, with 8 positions matching TRBD1. Germline CDR1 and CDR2: SNHLY and FYNNEI. The CDR3 has 17 residues. V trimming: 4 bases; J trimming: 0 bases; junction bases outside the gene matches: 8. The CDR3 loop is CASSAFGTGNSNQPQHF. CDR3 bases: TGTGCCAGCAGTGCCTTTGGGACAGGTAATAGCAATCAGCCCCAGCATTTT.

This clonotype was picked up many times. The chain is built from TRBV6-6 and TRBJ1-5, with D hard to call. V lost 5 bases, J lost 7 bases, and 15 bases lay in between. CDR1 is MNHNY, CDR2 SVGAGI, per germline (reference sequence). The CDR3 is 14 amino acids. The CDR3 sequence is CASSPLLAGQPQHF. CDR3 sequence (DNA): TGTGCCAGCAGTCCACTATTGGCCGGGCAGCCCCAGCATTTT.

This clonotype occurred many times. V usage is TRBV19 and J usage is TRBJ2-1, with 10 bases matching TRBD2. Germline CDR1 and CDR2: LNHDA and SQIVND (reference sequence). The CDR3 has 17 amino acids. Losses at the gene ends were 3 bases for V and 5 bases for J; bases not matched to a gene: 10. CDR3 in amino acids: CASSILPSGGGHNEQFF. CDR3 nucleotides: TGTGCCAGTAGTATCCTTCCTAGCGGGGGAGGTCACAATGAGCAGTTCTTC.

This clonotype was seen a few times. V is TRBV7-6 and J is TRBJ2-5; 8 bases are a match to TRBD2. The CDR3 extends over 16 amino acids. The V gene's germline CDR1 is SGHVS and CDR2 FNYEAQ. V was clipped by 4 bases and J by 1 base; unmatched bases: 8. CDR3 region: CASSSGLATRQETQYF. The CDR3 nucleotides read TGTGCCAGCAGCTCCGGACTAGCTACCCGCCAAGAGACCCAGTACTTC.

This clonotype was recorded at least ten times. V and J are TRBV7-9 and TRBJ2-7; D not resolved. There are 16 residues in the CDR3. Trimming left V 1 base short and J 3 bases short, with 16 bases between. Germline lookup yields CDR1 SEHNR and CDR2 FQNEAQ (reference sequence). CDR3 region: CASSLDPPFSDYEQYF. For the CDR3, the DNA is TGTGCCAGCAGCTTAGATCCACCCTTCTCCGACTACGAGCAGTACTTC.

The chain couples TRBV6-5 to TRBJ2-7; TRBD1 might be the D (5 bases). Trimming removed 2 bases at V and 0 bases at J, with 14 bases between. Germline CDR1 reads MNHEY; CDR2 reads SVGAGI. The CDR3 runs 16 residues. The CDR3 is CASSYIGQVSSYEQYF. DNA of the CDR3: TGTGCCAGCAGTTACATCGGACAAGTTAGCTCCTACGAGCAGTACTTC.